This TCR beta chain was captured in a study of T cell responses to AZD1222 COVID-19 vaccine. Looking at the study overall: The study pooled second doses at about 4 or about 12 weeks. Whole-study results and caveats: The donor cohort was predominantly white British with a female majority, and clonal diversity may have been underestimated. Vaccination with two AZD1222 doses was followed by a rise in Spike-specific TCR breadth and depth.

In regard to this clone: Antigen unknown.

Sequenced by immunoSEQ multiplex PCR; TCRdb stores in-frame clones only, minus some. The data show about 180,000 clones, 85% to 90% seen once. The starting material was peripheral blood, obtained on day 0 of AZD1222 vaccination. This TCR was sampled from an adult in good health.

CDR3 region: CASSPAGHNEQFF. In DNA form, the CDR3 reads TGTGCCAGCTCACCAGCCGGGCACAATGAGCAGTTCTTC. The genes are TRBV18 and TRBJ2-1; unclear D gene. The CDR3 spans 13 residues. Between the trimmed V and J ends, which lost 2 bases and 5 bases, there was a span of 7 bases. Looked up from germline, CDR1 is KGHSH and CDR2 is LQKENI. Filled out from reference TRBV18 and TRBJ2-1, the complete variable domain reads NAGVMQNPRHLVRRRGQEARLRCSPMKGHSHVYWYRQLPEEGLKFMVYLQKENIIDESGMPKERFSAEFPKEGPSILRIQQVVRGDSAAYFCASSPAGHNEQFFGPGTRLTVL.